The 15 T cell receptor beta chains below come from one sample, sequenced in a study of cytomegalovirus exposure and HLA in healthy donors. The PCR used 60 Vbeta and 13 Jbeta primers. The data were produced by immunoSEQ multiplex PCR, yet TCRdb's version contains in-frame clones alone and is incomplete. The data contain 70,000 to 95,000 clones, around four fifths of them singletons. Sequenced material: PBMCs. Receptors were obtained from a woman aged 18-29 years in good health and CMV-seropositive.

This chain uses TRBV6-1 with TRBJ2-3, with D uncertain. Germline CDR1 MNHNS, CDR2 SASEGT. V was cut by 7 bases and J by 5 bases, with 10 bases left in between. The CDR3 has 12 residues. The CDR3 protein is CASNTVGDTQYF. In nucleotides, the CDR3 is TGTGCCAGCAACACAGTTGGAGATACGCAGTATTTT.

This CDR3 reads CASTTGWGSQPQHF. The CDR3 nucleotides are TGTGCCAGTACGACAGGGTGGGGATCTCAGCCCCAGCATTTT. This chain joins TRBV7-2 and TRBJ1-5; TRBD1 agrees at 7 bases. There are 14 residues in the CDR3. J lost 6 bases, V lost 9 bases, and 11 bases had no gene match. The V gene's germline CDR1 is SGHTA and CDR2 FQGNSA.

V and J are TRBV4-1 and TRBJ2-2, with TRBD2 as a possible D gene (6 bases). This CDR3 comprises 14 residues. V lost 6 bases, J lost 7 bases, and 15 bases lay in between. The germline gives CDR1 MGHRA, CDR2 YSYEKL. The CDR3 is CASRKRAGSGELFF. The CDR3 coding sequence is TGCGCCAGCAGGAAAAGGGCGGGGAGCGGGGAGCTGTTTTTT.

As DNA, the CDR3 is TGTGCCAGCAGTGAAGCAGGGCTGGGAGGAGAGACCCAGTACTTC. It yields the protein CASSEAGLGGETQYF. This chain uses TRBV2 with TRBJ2-5, with D perhaps TRBD2 (6 bases). Germline V gene data show CDR1 as SNHLY and CDR2 as FYNNEI. V dropped 0 bases and J dropped 4 bases, with 12 bases sitting between them. The CDR3 runs 15 residues.

The chain links TRBV13 to TRBJ1-3, with TRBD1 matching over 8 bases. Germline V gene data show CDR1 as PRHDT and CDR2 as FYEKMQ (reference sequence). V gave up 5 bases and J gave up 0 bases; unmatched junction bases: 6. The CDR3 extends over 16 amino acids. DNA for the CDR3: TGTGCCAGCAGCCTGGGGACAGGCGGCTCTGGAAACACCATATATTTT. As protein: CASSLGTGGSGNTIYF.

V is TRBV19 and J is TRBJ2-1; 8 nucleotides agree with TRBD2. Germline V gives CDR1 LNHDA, CDR2 SQIVND (reference sequence). This CDR3 has 15 amino acids. Trimming took 2 bases from V and 6 from J; bases not matched to a gene: 6. The CDR3 loop reads CASSILAGGGNEQFF. The CDR3 region has the DNA TGTGCCAGTAGTATACTGGCGGGAGGCGGCAATGAGCAGTTCTTC.

The CDR3 loop reads CASSPIQSMNTEAFF. As DNA, the CDR3 is TGTGCCAGCTCACCGATACAGAGTATGAACACTGAAGCTTTCTTT. This chain links TRBV18 with TRBJ1-1; D gene uncertain. V gave up 3 bases and J gave up 0 bases, with 11 bases separating them. CDR3 length equals 15 residues. Germline CDR1 KGHSH, CDR2 LQKENI.

This chain joins TRBV7-9 and TRBJ1-1; the D gene is possibly TRBD1 (5 bases). The CDR3 totals 16 residues. Germline V lookup: CDR1 SEHNR, CDR2 FQNEAQ (reference sequence). V lost 10 bases, J lost 0 bases, and 21 bases lay in between. This chain's CDR3 is CATGEWGAGMNTEAFF. The CDR3 DNA reads as TGTGCCACGGGGGAGTGGGGAGCGGGCATGAACACTGAAGCTTTCTTT.

The table lists this clone with a few counts. The chain has TRBV10-3 and TRBJ2-1, with 8 nucleotides matching TRBD2. This CDR3 comprises 14 residues. Looked up from germline, CDR1 is ENHRY and CDR2 is SYGVKD. The J segment lost 7 bases and the V segment lost 4 bases, leaving 6 bases of the junction unmatched. CDR3 in amino acids: CAISAGLASNEQFF. The CDR3 region has the DNA TGTGCCATCAGTGCTGGACTAGCTTCGAATGAGCAGTTCTTC.

The rearrangement uses TRBV5-8 and TRBJ2-5; TRBD2 might be the D (7 bases). Germline V CDR1 and CDR2: SGHTS, YDEGEE. Trimming removed 10 bases from V and 4 bases from J, with 20 bases in between. CDR3 length: 14 residues. CDR3 in DNA: TGTGCCGGCCGGTGGGGGCAGCGGGGAGAGACCCAGTACTTC. Translation: CAGRWGQRGETQYF.

V is TRBV6-5 and J is TRBJ1-6; no reliable D call. CDR1 is MNHEY, CDR2 SVGAGI, per germline. The CDR3 is made up of 15 amino acids. The V end was cut by 0 bases, the J end by 10 bases, with 13 bases between. The CDR3: CASSYSAGLGSPLHF. DNA of the CDR3: TGTGCCAGCAGTTACTCGGCGGGGTTAGGCTCACCCCTCCACTTT.

This chain connects TRBV5-1 to TRBJ1-1; the D is unclear. Germline-derived CDR1 and CDR2 are SGHRS and YFSETQ. The V end was cut by 0 bases, the J end by 4 bases, with 7 bases between. This CDR3 spans 13 amino acids. The DNA for the CDR3 is TGCGCCAGCAGCTTGGACAGTTCCACTGAAGCTTTCTTT. This codes for CASSLDSSTEAFF.

The rearrangement links TRBV5-6 to TRBJ1-2; D is perhaps TRBD1 (6 bases). The V end lost 0 bases, the J end lost 4 bases, and 7 bases lay between the germline ends. The CDR3 covers 13 residues. The V gene's germline CDR1 is SGHDT and CDR2 YYEEEE. The CDR3, as DNA: TGTGCCAGCAGCTTGGGGACAGCCTATGGCTACACCTTC. Its protein product is CASSLGTAYGYTF.

The chain uses TRBV7-8 and TRBJ2-7; D ambiguous. The CDR3 is 15 amino acids. Trimming cost V 5 bases and J 2 bases, with 16 bases left between them. The germline CDR1 and CDR2 sequences are SGHVS and FQNEAQ. In DNA, the CDR3 is TGTGCCAGCAGCCTAAAGAGAATTCAAGCCTACGAGCAGTACTTC. It is translated as CASSLKRIQAYEQYF.

The rearrangement links TRBV30 to TRBJ1-4, with a possible D match to TRBD1 (5 bases). Trimming took 7 bases from V and 4 from J, leaving 16 bases between them. Germline-derived CDR1 and CDR2 are GTSNPN and SVGIG (reference sequence). This CDR3 is built from 14 residues. Here the CDR3 reads CASAPGLINEKLFF. The DNA of the CDR3 is TGTGCCTCCGCGCCGGGACTAATTAATGAAAAACTGTTTTTT. The full variable domain, completed using reference TRBV30 and TRBJ1-4, is SQTIHQWPATLVQPVGSPLSLECTVEGTSNPNLYWYRQAAGRGLQLLFYSVGIGQISSEVPQNLSASRPQDRQFILSSKKLLLSDSGFYLCASAPGLINEKLFFGSGTQLSVL.